The 25 T cell receptor beta chains listed next were all sequenced from one sample in a study of shared clonotypes between healthy human individuals. Profiling relied on immunoSEQ multiplex PCR, and the TCRdb table lists in-frame clones only, not all of them. The table includes roughly 2,500,000 clones, over 85% detected once. Sequenced material: naive CD4+ T cells from PBMCs. As for subset: CD45RA+ positively selected. Receptor source: a man younger than 35 in good health. Some clones in this sample may be carry-over from other donors' samples.

The J gene is TRBJ2-1, the V gene TRBV4-3; D remains unclear. Trimming took 1 base from V and 7 from J, leaving 14 bases between them. The CDR3 is made up of 15 amino acids. Looked up from germline, CDR1 is LGHNA and CDR2 is YSLEER. CDR3 sequence reads: CASSQVNLVSNEQFF. CDR3 in DNA: TGCGCCAGCAGCCAAGTAAATTTAGTCTCGAATGAGCAGTTCTTC.

The rearrangement links TRBV30 to TRBJ2-7; no clear D. CDR3 size: 12 residues. CDR1 and CDR2 (germline): GTSNPN, SVGIG (reference sequence). The V gene lost 0 bases and the J gene lost 3 bases, with 6 bases spanning the gap. As DNA, the CDR3 is TGTGCCTGGAGTGTAGATTTCTACGAGCAGTACTTC. Protein product: CAWSVDFYEQYF. Full variable domain (rest looked up from reference TRBV30 and TRBJ2-7): SQTIHQWPATLVQPVGSPLSLECTVEGTSNPNLYWYRQAAGRGLQLLFYSVGIGQISSEVPQNLSASRPQDRQFILSSKKLLLSDSGFYLCAWSVDFYEQYFGPGTRLTVT.

V usage is TRBV5-1 and J usage is TRBJ1-4; tentatively, D is TRBD1 (6 bases). V lost 4 bases, J lost 8 bases, and 15 bases lay in between. This CDR3 has 14 residues. The germline V gene has CDR1 SGHRS and CDR2 YFSETQ. CDR3 bases: TGCGCCAGCAGCGGCGGTACCGGGACAGAAAAACTGTTTTTT. It specifies CASSGGTGTEKLFF.

This sequence joins TRBV6-6 and TRBJ2-7, with TRBD2 matching 12 bases. Germline-derived CDR1 and CDR2 are MNHNY and SVGAGI (reference sequence). The V gene end was trimmed by 6 bases and the J gene end by 2 bases; junction bases not matched to a gene: 5. The CDR3 totals 15 residues. CDR3 amino acids: CASRRGLAGPYEQYF. The CDR3 coding sequence is TGTGCCAGCAGACGGGGACTAGCGGGTCCCTACGAGCAGTACTTC.

The genes are TRBV5-5 and TRBJ1-1, with D possibly matching TRBD1 (5 bases). V was shortened by 0 bases and J by 3 bases, with 12 bases between the two germline ends. The CDR3 contains 15 residues. The germline gives CDR1 SGHKS, CDR2 YYEKEE (reference sequence). CDR3 residues: CASSLVGAGDTEAFF. The DNA of the CDR3 is TGTGCCAGCAGCTTGGTAGGGGCTGGGGACACTGAAGCTTTCTTT.

V is TRBV5-1 and J is TRBJ2-7, with 8 bases that match TRBD2. V was pared by 7 bases and J by 3 bases, with 9 bases of the junction left unmatched. In germline, CDR1 is SGHRS, CDR2 YFSETQ. The CDR3 extends over 14 amino acids. The CDR3: CASASVAGIYEQYF. The CDR3 bases are TGCGCCAGCGCCTCCGTAGCGGGGATCTACGAGCAGTACTTC.

The V gene is TRBV9, the J gene TRBJ2-7, with 8 bases aligning to TRBD2. Unmatched junction bases numbered 8, after V lost 2 bases and J lost 4 bases. This CDR3 is 15 amino acids long. Germline CDR1 and CDR2: SGDLS and YYNGEE. The CDR3 loop is CASSVLPSSGYEQYF. CDR3 DNA sequence: TGTGCCAGCAGCGTTCTTCCCTCTAGCGGGTACGAGCAGTACTTC. The full variable domain, with the rest looked up from reference TRBV9 and TRBJ2-7, is DSGVTQTPKHLITATGQRVTLRCSPRSGDLSVYWYQQSLDQGLQFLIQYYNGEERAKGNILERFSAQQFPDLHSELNLSSLELGDSALYFCASSVLPSSGYEQYFGPGTRLTVT.

The chain couples TRBV28 to TRBJ2-7, with D unclear. The V gene lost 6 bases and the J gene lost 2 bases, with 17 bases spanning the gap. The CDR3 is made up of 15 amino acids. Germline values: CDR1 MDHEN, CDR2 SYDVKM. The CDR3 DNA is TGTGCCAGCAGCTCCCCGCTGATAGAGACCTACGAGCAGTACTTC. This encodes CASSSPLIETYEQYF. The whole variable domain, filled in from reference TRBV28 and TRBJ2-7, reads DVKVTQSSRYLVKRTGEKVFLECVQDMDHENMFWYRQDPGLGLRLIYFSYDVKMKEKGDIPEGYSVSREKKERFSLILESASTNQTSMYLCASSSPLIETYEQYFGPGTRLTVT.

V gene TRBV7-2 combines with J gene TRBJ1-4; D possibly corresponds to TRBD1 (5 bases). Germline V lookup: CDR1 SGHTA, CDR2 FQGNSA. This CDR3 is built from 15 residues. The V end lost 4 bases, the J end lost 5 bases, and 14 bases lay between the germline ends. CDR3 coding DNA: TGTGCCAGCAGCTCACAGTGGGGACTGAATGAAAAACTGTTTTTT. Translated, it gives CASSSQWGLNEKLFF.

A word on this clone: The same CDR3 also results from other DNA sequences found in this sample. V gene TRBV9 combines with J gene TRBJ2-3; tentatively, D is TRBD2 (5 bases). Germline V lookup: CDR1 SGDLS, CDR2 YYNGEE. The CDR3 sequence is 13 residues long. V dropped 2 bases and J dropped 2 bases, with 6 bases sitting between them. This CDR3 reads CASSVGVTDTQYF. The CDR3 region has the DNA TGTGCCAGCAGCGTCGGGGTCACAGATACGCAGTATTTT.

The chain recombines TRBV19 with TRBJ1-5; maybe TRBD1 (5 bases). The germline V and J ends were trimmed by 2 bases and 5 bases, with 13 bases remaining between them. Per germline, CDR1 LNHDA and CDR2 SQIVND (reference sequence). CDR3 size: 15 residues. CDR3 region: CASSIRQGEYQPQHF. The CDR3 DNA is TGTGCCAGTAGTATACGGCAGGGAGAATATCAGCCCCAGCATTTT. The variable domain in full, with the rest retrieved from reference TRBV19 and TRBJ1-5, is DGGITQSPKYLFRKEGQNVTLSCEQNLNHDAMYWYRQDPGQGLRLIYYSQIVNDFQKGDIAEGYSVSREKKESFPLTVTSAQKNPTAFYLCASSIRQGEYQPQHFGDGTRLSIL.

The chain couples TRBV6-5 to TRBJ2-7, with 7 nucleotides matching TRBD1. The CDR3 contains 15 residues. V was clipped by 2 bases and J by 2 bases; unmatched bases: 6. CDR1 and CDR2 (germline): MNHEY, SVGAGI. Here the CDR3 reads CASSYDRARPYEQYF. The CDR3 DNA follows: TGTGCCAGCAGTTACGACAGGGCTCGCCCCTACGAGCAGTACTTC.

The rearrangement joins TRBV27 to TRBJ2-3; maybe TRBD1 (8 bases). The CDR3 spans 14 residues. Trimming stripped 2 bases from V and 7 bases from J, with 13 bases between. The germline gives CDR1 MNHEY, CDR2 SMNVEV (reference sequence). The CDR3 DNA reads TGTGCCAGCAGTTTAATACAGGGGGGGAATACGCAGTATTTT. Its translation is CASSLIQGGNTQYF.

This clone was found once. The chain has TRBV19 and TRBJ2-7; 10 nucleotides agree with TRBD2. V gave up 5 bases and J gave up 5 bases; unmatched junction bases: 9. There are 15 residues in the CDR3. Per germline, CDR1 LNHDA and CDR2 SQIVND (reference sequence). CDR3 bases: TGTGCCAGTAGTGTGCAGCGGGAGGGCCGGGACGAGCAGTACTTC. This translates into CASSVQREGRDEQYF.

This rearrangement joins TRBV10-3 to TRBJ1-5, with D unresolved. CDR3 length: 15 amino acids. The V gene's germline CDR1 is ENHRY and CDR2 SYGVKD. The germline V and J ends were trimmed by 2 bases and 0 bases, with 8 bases remaining between them. Here the CDR3 DNA reads TGTGCCATCAGTGAGGGACCGAATAGCAATCAGCCCCAGCATTTT. Translation: CAISEGPNSNQPQHF.

Only one count was recorded for this clone. The chain is built from TRBV30 and TRBJ1-6; D gene unclear. Trimming took 4 bases from V and 0 from J, leaving 10 bases between them. Looked up from germline, CDR1 is GTSNPN and CDR2 is SVGIG (reference sequence). The CDR3 runs 15 residues. This chain's CDR3 is CAWTGGVSYNSPLHF. Here the CDR3 DNA reads TGTGCCTGGACCGGTGGCGTCTCCTATAATTCACCCCTCCACTTT.

The gene calls are TRBV7-9 and TRBJ2-3; D assignment may be TRBD1 or TRBD2 (5 bases each). The length of the CDR3 is 14 residues. V lost 3 bases and J lost 6, with 13 bases in between. The V gene's germline CDR1 is SEHNR and CDR2 FQNEAQ (reference sequence). The CDR3 DNA follows: TGTGCCAGCAGCTTTGACCGGGGCGCGGATACGCAGTATTTT. It codes for CASSFDRGADTQYF.

The V gene is TRBV11-2, the J gene TRBJ1-1; no definite D call. Germline CDR1 is SGHAT and CDR2 is FQNNGV. This CDR3 has 12 residues. Trimming pared 5 bases from V and 6 bases from J, leaving 10 bases between. The CDR3 region is CASSPRPPEAFF. The CDR3 DNA is TGTGCCAGCAGCCCCCGGCCTCCTGAAGCTTTCTTT.

This chain uses TRBV29-1 with TRBJ1-1; D is undetermined. There are 14 residues in the CDR3. V was clipped by 3 bases and J by 4 bases, with 15 bases between them. The germline V gene has CDR1 SQVTM and CDR2 ANQGSEA. The CDR3 region has the DNA TGCAGCGTTGAGGGTCTAGGGTGGGCCACTGAAGCTTTCTTT. It codes for CSVEGLGWATEAFF.

This chain connects TRBV18 to TRBJ1-5; 10 bases line up with TRBD1. This CDR3 has 18 amino acids. The trim removed 3 bases at V and 7 bases at J, leaving 15 bases unmatched. From germline, CDR1 is KGHSH and CDR2 LQKENI. In nucleotides, the CDR3 is TGTGCCAGCTCACCGCCCAGAGGGACAGGGGAAATCGGACAGCCCCAGCATTTT. Translation gives CASSPPRGTGEIGQPQHF.

The J gene is TRBJ1-2, the V gene TRBV5-1; D gene ambiguous. The CDR3 contains 16 residues. In germline, CDR1 is SGHRS, CDR2 YFSETQ. Trimming removed 0 bases at V and 0 bases at J, with 12 bases between. The CDR3 sequence: CASSLDGRPANYGYTF. CDR3 bases: TGCGCCAGCAGCTTGGATGGACGCCCAGCTAACTATGGCTACACCTTC.

The rearrangement uses TRBV15 and TRBJ1-4, with unresolved D. Trimming took off 5 bases at V and 10 bases at J, with 8 bases between the two ends. Looked up from germline, CDR1 is LNHNV and CDR2 is YYDKDF (reference sequence). This CDR3 region has 11 residues. The CDR3 spells CATSGGPKLFF. The CDR3 bases are TGTGCCACCAGCGGTGGTCCAAAACTGTTTTTT.

The chain couples TRBV7-2 to TRBJ2-7; D is perhaps TRBD2 (5 bases). The CDR3 consists of 14 residues. The germline V gene has CDR1 SGHTA and CDR2 FQGNSA. The ends were cut back, 4 bases at V and 2 bases at J, with 12 bases in the middle. The CDR3 DNA follows: TGTGCCAGCAGCTATCTAGCTGAAGCCTACGAGCAGTACTTC. Translation gives CASSYLAEAYEQYF. The full variable domain, with the rest looked up from reference TRBV7-2 and TRBJ2-7, is GAGVSQSPSNKVTEKGKDVELRCDPISGHTALYWYRQSLGQGLEFLIYFQGNSAPDKSGLPSDRFSAERTGGSVSTLTIQRTQQEDSAVYLCASSYLAEAYEQYFGPGTRLTVT.

The chain recombines TRBV7-2 with TRBJ1-4; D is perhaps TRBD1 (5 bases). Germline V gene data show CDR1 as SGHTA and CDR2 as FQGNSA. The CDR3 sequence is 16 residues long. The ends were cut back, 0 bases at V and 7 bases at J, with 15 bases in the middle. Here the CDR3 DNA reads TGTGCCAGCAGCTTAGCGCTTGGGGGATACAGTGAAAAACTGTTTTTT. This encodes CASSLALGGYSEKLFF.

This rearrangement joins TRBV5-1 to TRBJ1-2; no firm D call. V was trimmed by 6 bases and J by 2 bases, leaving 11 bases between them. Looked up from germline, CDR1 is SGHRS and CDR2 is YFSETQ. The length of the CDR3 is 13 residues. The CDR3 sequence: CASTLGGNYGYTF. The CDR3 DNA sequence: TGCGCCAGCACCCTCGGAGGCAACTATGGCTACACCTTC. Full variable domain (rest looked up from reference TRBV5-1 and TRBJ1-2): KAGVTQTPRYLIKTRGQQVTLSCSPISGHRSVSWYQQTPGQGLQFLFEYFSETQRNKGNFPGRFSGRQFSNSRSEMNVSTLELGDSALYLCASTLGGNYGYTFGSGTRLTVV.